This T cell receptor beta chain stems from a study of blood T cell repertoires in COVID-19. The assay was immunoSEQ multiplex PCR, and TCRdb's table has in-frame clones only and misses some. The sample carries 180,000 or so clones, 90% recorded once. V was shortened by 0 bases and J by 4 bases, with 10 bases between the two germline ends. This CDR3 has 15 amino acids. Germline V gives CDR1 SGHRS, CDR2 YFSETQ. The clonotype was recovered from a man aged 45-60 years with acute or convalescent COVID-19. This chain uses TRBV5-1 with TRBJ2-2, with TRBD2 as a possible D gene (6 bases). The sequenced sample was peripheral blood. The CDR3 DNA sequence: TGCGCCAGCAGCTTGGGTCAGGAGGGCACCGGGGAGCTGTTTTTT. Its protein product is CASSLGQEGTGELFF.